This T cell receptor beta chain was sequenced for a study of T cell responses to AZD1222 COVID-19 vaccine. This clone showed up just once. This CDR3 has 13 residues. Germline V lookup: CDR1 SEHNR, CDR2 FQNEAQ (reference sequence). The V end lost 5 bases, the J end lost 4 bases, and 11 bases lay between the germline ends. TCRdb keeps only in-frame clones here, not all; method: immunoSEQ multiplex PCR. The table shows some 110,000 clones, with more than 85% occurring only once. The receptor's source is an adult in good health. The gene calls are TRBV7-9 and TRBJ2-5; TRBD1 or TRBD2 may be the D gene (5 bases each). Sequenced here: peripheral blood, sampled on day 0 of AZD1222 vaccination. The CDR3 reads CASSGTDGETQYF. The CDR3 nucleotides are TGTGCCAGCAGCGGGACGGACGGAGAGACCCAGTACTTC.